This TCR beta chain comes out of a study of T cell repertoires in cytomegalovirus infection. Broader study findings: Ex vivo, HLA-C-restricted CMV-specific TCR beta clonotypes prevailed over the rest of the response.

This clonotype has a count of ten or more. Its antigen is currently unknown. Each CDR3 protein gets one entry after TCRdb re-called the reads with MiXCR. The data show 65,000 to 90,000 distinct CDR3 sequences, 3.5% to 4% seen once. In germline, CDR1 is MDHEN, CDR2 SYDVKM. The CDR3 extends over 13 amino acids. J was trimmed by 5 bases and V by 5 bases; bases with no gene match: 4. This sequence originates from a human donor in good health (CMV status not recorded). Some clones in this sample may be carry-over from other donors' samples. The chain links TRBV28 to TRBJ1-2; 8 nucleotides line up with TRBD1. What was sequenced was PBMCs. DNA of the CDR3: TGTGCCAGCAGTACAGGGGGAGAATATGGCTACACCTTC. Its protein is CASSTGGEYGYTF.